The text below deals with one T cell receptor (beta chain). This sample also contains other DNA sequences that code for the same CDR3. The CDR3 totals 13 residues. Trimming left V 6 bases short and J 8 bases short, with 16 bases between. Germline lookup yields CDR1 SEHNR and CDR2 FQNEAQ (reference sequence). This sample stems from a study of CD8+ T cells in alopecia areata. Across the study: The study gave tofacitinib for 6 to 18 months, then 6 months off drug.

Treatment denoted: oral pan-JAK inhibitor, 5-10 mg twice daily. Sequencing templates came from extracted RNA that was reverse transcribed into cDNA. Clones were sequenced by immunoSEQ multiplex PCR, and TCRdb holds only the in-frame ones, with some missing. This table holds about 110,000 clones, around 54% found once. The chain joins TRBV7-9 to TRBJ1-2; the D is unclear. The sequence was collected from a human donor with alopecia areata. The starting material was CD4+ T cells sorted from blood, obtained at week 24, from a patient treated with tofacitinib. The CDR3 sequence: CASSSGPSRGYTF. The CDR3 DNA follows: TGTGCCAGCAGTTCCGGACCTTCTCGGGGCTACACCTTC.